A single sample is the source of the 2 T cell receptor beta chains below, sequenced in a study of blood T cell repertoires in COVID-19. Method: immunoSEQ multiplex PCR; TCRdb's copy keeps in-frame clones and lacks some. Among under 200,000 clones listed, 70% to 90% were seen once. What was sequenced was peripheral blood. These receptors originate from a man in his fifties or sixties with active or convalescent COVID-19.

V gene TRBV15 combines with J gene TRBJ1-2; 10 nucleotides agree with TRBD1. Germline V lookup: CDR1 LNHNV, CDR2 YYDKDF (reference sequence). This CDR3 has 16 amino acids. Trimming took 0 bases from V and 7 from J; bases not matched to a gene: 8. Here the CDR3 reads CATSRERQGAGGGYTF. The CDR3 bases are TGTGCCACCAGCAGAGAACGACAGGGGGCTGGTGGTGGCTACACCTTC.

V and J are TRBV7-2 and TRBJ2-7; 7 bases align to TRBD2. V gave up 1 base and J gave up 4 bases; unmatched junction bases: 7. The CDR3 runs 15 residues. Germline loops: CDR1 SGHTA, CDR2 FQGNSA. The CDR3 DNA sequence: TGTGCCAGCAGCTTAGAGGGCGGGAGAACGTACGAGCAGTACTTC. This translates into CASSLEGGRTYEQYF.